The following is a T cell receptor beta chain sequence with its context. A junction boundary mismatches the germline segment, possibly from a read error. The data were taken from a study of T-cell memory formation after mild COVID-19. This CDR3 is 11 amino acids long. TCRdb re-called the 5' RACE reads with MiXCR, one entry per CDR3 protein. Altogether 560,000 or so distinct CDR3 sequences are present, roughly 17% being singletons, with the ten largest covering approximately 8.1%. The V and J genes are TRBV12-3 or TRBV12-4 and TRBJ2-7, with 9 positions matching TRBD1. The sample consisted of PBMCs or a T cell subset sorted from them (not recorded which). This TCR derives from an adult woman who had mild COVID-19 (a few samples of this study predate the infection). Cell type and time point are not known. CDR3 sequence reads: CASSLGDRVDF. CDR3 bases: TGTGCCAGCAGTTTAGGGGACAGGGTAGACTTC.